What follows are 23 T cell receptor beta chains derived from one specimen sequenced in a study of blood T cell repertoires in COVID-19. Data came from immunoSEQ multiplex PCR; TCRdb stores just in-frame clones and leaves some out. The table records around 130,000 clones, around 77% of them present only once. Source material: peripheral blood. These receptors were obtained from a human donor in a cohort sampled during active COVID-19.

This clone came up a few times. V is TRBV4-1 and J is TRBJ2-7; 9 bases match TRBD1. Unmatched junction bases numbered 14, after V lost 4 bases and J lost 7 bases. CDR1 is MGHRA, CDR2 YSYEKL, per germline. The CDR3 has 16 residues. CDR3: CASSLVPGQGSWEQYF. CDR3 sequence (DNA): TGCGCCAGCAGCCTCGTCCCCGGACAGGGGTCCTGGGAGCAGTACTTC.

The chain carries TRBV5-1 and TRBJ2-5; 8 bases map to TRBD1. Losses at the gene ends were 2 bases for V and 1 base for J; bases not matched to a gene: 10. Germline V gene lookup returns CDR1 SGHRS and CDR2 YFSETQ. The CDR3 sequence is 17 residues long. The CDR3 region has the DNA TGCGCCAGCAGCTTACAAGCGGACAGGGCGGTCCAAGAGACCCAGTACTTC. This sequence encodes CASSLQADRAVQETQYF.

The chain is built from TRBV4-1 and TRBJ1-1; D gene unclear. Trimming took off 0 bases at V and 3 bases at J, with 8 bases between the two ends. Germline CDR1 MGHRA, CDR2 YSYEKL. CDR3 size: 14 residues. This CDR3 reads CASSQDWRYTEAFF. The CDR3 DNA follows: TGCGCCAGCAGCCAAGATTGGAGGTACACTGAAGCTTTCTTT.

The chain joins TRBV23-1 to TRBJ2-2, with D hard to call. TRBV23-1 is an ORF, and what it does is uncertain. The CDR3 has 12 amino acids. V lost 11 bases to trimming and J lost 4 bases, with 11 bases between them. DNA of the CDR3: TGCGCCCCCTTATGGAGCACCGGGGAGCTGTTTTTT. It encodes CAPLWSTGELFF.

The chain couples TRBV28 to TRBJ1-2, with 12 bases matching TRBD1. V was clipped by 4 bases and J by 7 bases; unmatched bases: 10. Germline loops: CDR1 MDHEN, CDR2 SYDVKM. CDR3 length: 16 amino acids. The CDR3 region has the DNA TGTGCCAGCAGTTCCGGGACAGGGGGCGGTCGTACTGGCTACACCTTC. It is translated as CASSSGTGGGRTGYTF.

V is TRBV30 and J is TRBJ1-2; tentatively, D is TRBD1 (6 bases). Germline V gives CDR1 GTSNPN, CDR2 SVGIG (reference sequence). Trimming shortened V by 1 base and J by 0 bases, and 9 bases separated the two germline ends. This CDR3 contains 14 residues. CDR3 sequence reads: CAWSGTGPNYGYTF. The CDR3 coding sequence is TGTGCCTGGAGTGGTACAGGGCCTAACTATGGCTACACCTTC.

The gene calls are TRBV28 and TRBJ2-7; tentative D call: TRBD1 (6 bases). The germline gives CDR1 MDHEN, CDR2 SYDVKM. The CDR3 spans 19 residues. Trimming took off 3 bases at V and 1 base at J, with 25 bases between the two ends. The DNA for the CDR3 is TGTGCCAGCAGTTTTTCTTTTGATTTGACAGGTTCCTATTCCTACGAGCAGTACTTC. This encodes CASSFSFDLTGSYSYEQYF.

This clone was counted between two and nine times. The chain is built from TRBV7-8 and TRBJ1-2, with a possible D match to TRBD1 (6 bases). CDR3 length equals 15 residues. Germline V lookup: CDR1 SGHVS, CDR2 FQNEAQ. The V and J ends lost 5 bases and 7 bases respectively, with 20 bases between them. The CDR3 protein is CASSPTRGGPFGYTF. The DNA of the CDR3 is TGTGCCAGCAGCCCCACCCGGGGGGGGCCATTTGGCTACACCTTC.

V and J are TRBV21-1 and TRBJ1-2; TRBD1 reflects the table's D call only, with no check against the DNA. TRBV21-1 is a pseudogene. The CDR3 extends over 17 amino acids. The CDR3 loop is CANPSGTGITTNYGYTF. The CDR3 DNA follows: TGTGCCAACCCCTCCGGGACAGGTATCACTACTAACTATGGCTACACCTTC.

The chain uses TRBV5-6 and TRBJ1-2; 10 nucleotides align to TRBD1. The length of the CDR3 is 15 residues. Trimming took 1 base from V and 7 from J; bases not matched to a gene: 7. Germline V CDR1 and CDR2: SGHDT, YYEEEE. CDR3 DNA: TGTGCCAGCAGCTTGAGGGCCGGGACAGGGGCTGGCTACACCTTC. This sequence encodes CASSLRAGTGAGYTF. Based on the CDR3 plus reference TRBV5-6 and TRBJ1-2, the full variable domain is DAGVTQSPTHLIKTRGQQVTLRCSPKSGHDTVSWYQQALGQGPQFIFQYYEEEERQRGNFPDRFSGHQFPNYSSELNVNALLLGDSALYLCASSLRAGTGAGYTFGSGTRLTVV.

V and J are TRBV27 and TRBJ2-6; tentatively, D is TRBD1 (5 bases). CDR1 is MNHEY and CDR2 is SMNVEV in the germline V gene (reference sequence). The ends were cut back, 3 bases at V and 0 bases at J, with 9 bases in the middle. This CDR3 is 16 amino acids long. CDR3 in DNA: TGTGCCAGCAGTTTGGACACCACCTCTGGGGCCAACGTCCTGACTTTC. Its protein product is CASSLDTTSGANVLTF.

The chain has TRBV6-1 and TRBJ2-3; the D gene is possibly TRBD1 (6 bases). The ends were cut back, 2 bases at V and 7 bases at J, with 13 bases in the middle. The CDR3 is made up of 14 amino acids. From germline, CDR1 is MNHNS and CDR2 SASEGT. The CDR3 nucleotides are TGTGCCAGCAGTGAACCGCCAGGGGACCATACGCAGTATTTT. It yields the protein CASSEPPGDHTQYF.

This clone appeared a single time. The chain employs TRBV4-2 and TRBJ2-7; 9 bases agree with TRBD2. The trim removed 4 bases at V and 0 bases at J, leaving 10 bases unmatched. The CDR3 is 17 amino acids. Germline lookup yields CDR1 LGHNA and CDR2 YNFKEQ. The CDR3 protein is CASSPGGAGGASYEQYF. DNA of the CDR3: TGTGCCAGCAGCCCGGGGGGAGCGGGGGGCGCCTCCTACGAGCAGTACTTC.

This CDR3 is CASSWAPGQSTDTQYF. The CDR3, as DNA: TGTGCCAGCAGCTGGGCACCGGGACAGAGCACAGATACGCAGTATTTT. The chain uses TRBV5-6 and TRBJ2-3, with 7 bases matching TRBD1. V lost 3 bases to trimming and J lost 0 bases; unmatched junction nucleotides: 7. Germline V gene sequence: CDR1 SGHDT, CDR2 YYEEEE. The CDR3 spans 16 residues.

The rearrangement joins TRBV29-1 to TRBJ2-6; possible D gene TRBD1, 6 bases. Germline-derived CDR1 and CDR2 are SQVTM and ANQGSEA. V was clipped by 6 bases and J by 0 bases, with 15 bases between them. This CDR3 spans 16 amino acids. This CDR3 reads CSVVTDRYSGANVLTF. As DNA, the CDR3 is TGCAGCGTCGTCACGGACAGATACTCTGGGGCCAACGTCCTGACTTTC. The entire variable domain, with the rest obtained from reference TRBV29-1 and TRBJ2-6, is as follows: SAVISQKPSRDICQRGTSLTIQCQVDSQVTMMFWYRQQPGQSLTLIATANQGSEATYESGFVIDKFPISRPNLTFSTLTVSNMSPEDSSIYLCSVVTDRYSGANVLTFGAGSRLTVL.

This clone came up once. The chain couples TRBV6-5 to TRBJ1-4, with a possible D match to TRBD1 (5 bases). V was cut by 1 base and J by 3 bases, with 6 bases left in between. The CDR3 runs 14 residues. Germline loops: CDR1 MNHEY, CDR2 SVGAGI. In DNA form, the CDR3 reads TGTGCCAGCAGTTACTGGGGGGCTAATGAAAAACTGTTTTTT. Translated: CASSYWGANEKLFF.

The chain uses TRBV18 and TRBJ2-5; D is possibly TRBD1 (5 bases). CDR1 and CDR2 (germline): KGHSH, LQKENI. Trimming took 5 bases from V and 7 from J, leaving 14 bases between them. CDR3 size: 13 residues. CDR3 bases: TGTGCCAGCTCAGACCGACAGTCAGTGACCCAGTACTTC. Protein sequence: CASSDRQSVTQYF.

The chain combines TRBV30 with TRBJ2-3; D ambiguous. The germline CDR1 and CDR2 sequences are GTSNPN and SVGIG (reference sequence). This CDR3 has 12 amino acids. V gave up 2 bases and J gave up 4 bases, with 7 bases separating them. CDR3 loop: CAWSRLSDTQYF. CDR3 nucleotides: TGTGCCTGGAGTCGACTTTCAGATACGCAGTATTTT.

The DNA for the CDR3 is TGTGCCAGTAGCCACACAGGGGGCGGCTACGAGCAGTACTTC. Protein: CASSHTGGGYEQYF. The rearrangement joins TRBV19 to TRBJ2-7; 9 bases are a match to TRBD1. Trimming took 6 bases from V and 3 from J; bases not matched to a gene: 6. The CDR3 is made up of 14 amino acids. The germline CDR1 and CDR2 sequences are LNHDA and SQIVND (reference sequence).

The gene calls are TRBV7-9 and TRBJ1-4; no clear D. Germline V gene lookup returns CDR1 SEHNR and CDR2 FQNEAQ (reference sequence). Deletions cut 3 bases from V and 5 bases from J, with 13 bases between. The CDR3 length is 15 residues. The CDR3, as DNA: TGTGCCAGCAGCTTCCCCAGGCGAGGGAATGAAAAACTGTTTTTT. Encoded protein: CASSFPRRGNEKLFF.

The chain recombines TRBV28 with TRBJ1-1; possible D gene TRBD1, 5 bases. Germline V CDR1 and CDR2: MDHEN, SYDVKM. The length of the CDR3 is 14 residues. V lost 10 bases, J lost 4 bases, and 19 bases lay in between. CDR3 amino acids: CATLVGGQVTEAFF. The CDR3 region has the DNA TGTGCCACCTTGGTGGGCGGACAAGTCACTGAAGCTTTCTTT.

V and J are TRBV6-2 or TRBV6-3 and TRBJ1-5; TRBD1 matches 10 bases. Trimming cost V 5 bases and J 7 bases; bases outside gene matches: 8. This CDR3 has 15 residues. Germline-derived CDR1 and CDR2 are MNHEY and SVGEGT. The CDR3: CASSLDRGGGQPQHF. DNA for the CDR3: TGTGCCAGCAGTCTGGACAGGGGGGGAGGCCAGCCCCAGCATTTT.

This clone was observed a single time. The chain is built from TRBV18 and TRBJ1-1; maybe TRBD1 (6 bases). Trimming pared 3 bases from V and 10 bases from J, leaving 18 bases between. The CDR3 length is 14 residues. The V gene's germline CDR1 is KGHSH and CDR2 LQKENI. CDR3 in DNA: TGTGCCAGCTCACCTGACACAGGGATTCGGGTAGCTTTCTTT. This sequence encodes CASSPDTGIRVAFF.